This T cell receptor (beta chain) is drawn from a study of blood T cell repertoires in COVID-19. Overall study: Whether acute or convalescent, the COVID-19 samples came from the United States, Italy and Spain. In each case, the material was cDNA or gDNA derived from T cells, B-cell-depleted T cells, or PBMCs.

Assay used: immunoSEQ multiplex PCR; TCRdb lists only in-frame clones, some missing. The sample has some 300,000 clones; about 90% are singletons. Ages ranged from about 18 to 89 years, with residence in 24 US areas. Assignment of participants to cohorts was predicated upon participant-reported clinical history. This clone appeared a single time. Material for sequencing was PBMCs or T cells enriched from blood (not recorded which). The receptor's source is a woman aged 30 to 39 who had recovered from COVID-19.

This CDR3 is CATSREPTGQETQYF. Here the CDR3 DNA reads TGTGCCACCAGCAGAGAGCCGACAGGCCAAGAGACCCAGTACTTC. This chain uses TRBV15 with TRBJ2-5; D possibly corresponds to TRBD1 (6 bases). Germline CDR1 LNHNV, CDR2 YYDKDF (reference sequence). The V end was cut by 0 bases, the J end by 1 base, with 9 bases between. The CDR3 consists of 15 residues.